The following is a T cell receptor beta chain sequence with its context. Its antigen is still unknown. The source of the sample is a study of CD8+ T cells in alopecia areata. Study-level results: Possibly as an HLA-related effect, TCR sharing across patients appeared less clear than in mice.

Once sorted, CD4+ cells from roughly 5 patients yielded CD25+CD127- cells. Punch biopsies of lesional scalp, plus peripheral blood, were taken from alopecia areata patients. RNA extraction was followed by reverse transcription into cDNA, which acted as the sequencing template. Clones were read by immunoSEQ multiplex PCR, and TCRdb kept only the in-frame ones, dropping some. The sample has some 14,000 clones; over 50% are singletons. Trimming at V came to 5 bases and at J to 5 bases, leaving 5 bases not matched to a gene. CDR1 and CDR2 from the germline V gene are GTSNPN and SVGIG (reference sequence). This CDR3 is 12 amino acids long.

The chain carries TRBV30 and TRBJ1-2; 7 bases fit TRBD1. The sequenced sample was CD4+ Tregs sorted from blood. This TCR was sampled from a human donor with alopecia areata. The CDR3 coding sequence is TGTGCCTGGGAGGTGGGACAGTATGGCTACACCTTC. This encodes CAWEVGQYGYTF.